This paragraph reports one TCR beta chain. In total, each donor contributed a single heparinised blood draw that averaged roughly 100 mL. V was trimmed by 4 bases and J by 5 bases, leaving 14 bases between them. The CDR3 consists of 14 residues. CDR1 and CDR2 from the germline V gene are SGHDN and FVKESK. The sample belongs to a study of beta chain features in type 1 diabetes. The entirety of the isolated RNA underwent reverse transcription, so expressed TCRB transcripts were sequenced. The method was immunoSEQ multiplex PCR; TCRdb's version includes in-frame clones alone and lacks a portion of them. The profile shows some 900,000 clones, under 20% of them singletons.

The genes are TRBV14 and TRBJ2-5; D may be TRBD1 (6 bases). Material for sequencing was naive CD4+ T cells from blood. This TCR was sampled from a woman under 30 in good health. CDR3 nucleotide sequence: TGTGCCAGCAGCCTACAGGGTTTTCGCGAGACCCAGTACTTC. The encoded protein is CASSLQGFRETQYF.